This T cell receptor (beta chain) originates from a study of blood T cell repertoires in COVID-19. Produced via immunoSEQ multiplex PCR; TCRdb's table is partial and in-frame only. The sample yields over 150,000 clones, about 83% seen once. Enrolled during active infection, Seattle patients were then followed longitudinally. Specimen: peripheral blood. This TCR derives from a woman in her 70s with COVID-19, enrolled during active disease.

DNA of the CDR3: TGTGCCAGCAGCCCCGACAGATTCTCTGGAAACACCATATATTTT. Translating gives CASSPDRFSGNTIYF. The chain couples TRBV2 to TRBJ1-3; a possible D gene is TRBD1 (5 bases). Germline V lookup: CDR1 SNHLY, CDR2 FYNNEI. This CDR3 region has 15 residues. The V gene lost 6 bases and the J gene lost 0 bases, with 12 bases spanning the gap.